This TCR beta chain was documented in a study of patients and donors after allogeneic stem cell transplantation. V shed 9 bases and J 4 bases; nucleotides not matched to a gene: 6. This CDR3 has 14 amino acids. The germline CDR1 and CDR2 sequences are MNHNS and SASEGT. TCRdb fed the RT-PCR reads into MiXCR, producing one record per CDR3 protein. This sample has roughly 960,000 distinct CDR3 sequences; more than 15% occur once, and the top ten carry around 6%. The chain uses TRBV6-1 and TRBJ2-2, with TRBD1 identical over 9 bases. This TCR was recovered from a human donor who was either an allogeneic HSCT recipient or a stem cell or donor lymphocyte infusion donor (not recorded which). It is not recorded whose cells these are; they may come from a transplant donor. The material sequenced was blood, either unsorted or a sorted T cell fraction (not recorded which). CDR3 coding DNA: TGTGCCAGTACCGGGACAGGGCGCACCGGGGAGCTGTTTTTT. Its protein product is CASTGTGRTGELFF.